These 14 T cell receptor beta chains were all obtained from the same sample, sequenced in a study of blood T cell repertoires in COVID-19. The assay was immunoSEQ multiplex PCR, and TCRdb's table has in-frame clones only and misses some. The data hold about 180,000 clones, with about 79% observed a single time. The specimen sequenced was PBMCs or T cells enriched from blood (not recorded which). The receptors come from a man aged 45-65 years who had recovered from COVID-19.

The V call is TRBV19, the J call TRBJ1-3; D gene unclear. CDR3 size: 16 residues. V gave up 5 bases and J gave up 0 bases, with 14 bases separating them. Germline-derived CDR1 and CDR2 are LNHDA and SQIVND (reference sequence). This CDR3 is CASSRPGGSSGNTIYF. The DNA of the CDR3 is TGTGCCAGTAGTCGCCCCGGTGGGAGCTCTGGAAACACCATATATTTT. Variable domain in full (rest from reference TRBV19 and TRBJ1-3): DGGITQSPKYLFRKEGQNVTLSCEQNLNHDAMYWYRQDPGQGLRLIYYSQIVNDFQKGDIAEGYSVSREKKESFPLTVTSAQKNPTAFYLCASSRPGGSSGNTIYFGEGSWLTVV.

The V call is TRBV12-3 or TRBV12-4, the J call TRBJ1-1; TRBD1 matches at 7 bases. The CDR3 runs 13 residues. V shed 7 bases and J 12 bases; nucleotides not matched to a gene: 14. CDR3 in amino acids: CASNPRGGETSFF. The CDR3, as DNA: TGTGCCAGCAACCCGAGAGGGGGCGAGACTTCTTTCTTT.

The rearrangement links TRBV7-2 to TRBJ2-1, with D perhaps matching TRBD1 (6 bases). Trimming took 8 bases from V and 0 from J, leaving 14 bases between them. The CDR3 runs to 15 residues. Germline V gene lookup returns CDR1 SGHTA and CDR2 FQGNSA. The CDR3 spells CASFRGGSSYNEQFF. The CDR3 coding sequence is TGTGCCAGCTTCAGGGGTGGTAGCTCCTACAATGAGCAGTTCTTC.

The chain couples TRBV6-5 to TRBJ1-1; no definite D call. V lost 7 bases, J lost 11 bases, and 14 bases lay in between. Germline loops: CDR1 MNHEY, CDR2 SVGAGI. The CDR3 covers 11 residues. The CDR3 protein is CASINSGSAFF. CDR3 sequence (DNA): TGTGCCAGCATCAACAGCGGCTCGGCTTTCTTT.

The sample holds a few counts of this clone. This chain connects TRBV11-2 to TRBJ1-3; D is unclear. Trimming left V 1 base short and J 0 bases short, with 7 bases between. The CDR3 contains 15 residues. CDR1 and CDR2 from the germline V gene are SGHAT and FQNNGV. The CDR3 DNA follows: TGTGCCAGCAGCTTAGCTGCCTACTCTGGAAACACCATATATTTT. Amino acid sequence: CASSLAAYSGNTIYF.

The sample holds a few counts of this clone. The J gene is TRBJ1-1, the V gene TRBV11-1; D is perhaps TRBD1 (6 bases). The V and J ends lost 4 bases and 4 bases respectively, with 16 bases between them. Germline values: CDR1 SGHAT, CDR2 FQDESV (reference sequence). The length of the CDR3 is 15 residues. For the CDR3, the DNA is TGTGCCAGCAGCTCCAACGGGGGGCTAGGCACTGAAGCTTTCTTT. Translated: CASSSNGGLGTEAFF.

This clone was observed many times. The J gene is TRBJ1-1, the V gene TRBV2; a possible D gene is TRBD1 (6 bases). V lost 6 bases and J 11 bases, leaving 19 bases between the germline ends. CDR1 SNHLY and CDR2 FYNNEI come from the germline V gene. The CDR3 contains 13 residues. The CDR3 reads CASRETGIVSAFF. The DNA for the CDR3 is TGTGCCAGCAGGGAAACAGGGATTGTCTCGGCTTTCTTT.

Details on this clone: Other DNA sequences from this sample encode an identical CDR3 as well. The rearrangement joins TRBV11-2 to TRBJ2-7; D is unclear. Germline values: CDR1 SGHAT, CDR2 FQNNGV. Trimming removed 5 bases at V and 0 bases at J, with 8 bases between. The CDR3 has 13 amino acids. The CDR3 DNA is TGTGCCAGCAGCCCTCGCGGCTCCTACGAGCAGTACTTC. It translates to CASSPRGSYEQYF.

The chain couples TRBV30 to TRBJ1-2, with D perhaps matching TRBD1 (5 bases). Trimming shortened V by 1 base and J by 3 bases, and 12 bases separated the two germline ends. In germline, CDR1 is GTSNPN, CDR2 SVGIG (reference sequence). This CDR3 is 14 amino acids long. CDR3 protein: CAWSEVRAYYGYTF. In DNA form, the CDR3 reads TGTGCCTGGAGTGAGGTCAGGGCCTACTATGGCTACACCTTC.

This chain links TRBV9 with TRBJ2-2, with TRBD2 matching 7 bases. V lost 4 bases and J lost 1; bases outside the gene matches: 4. The CDR3 covers 15 residues. Germline CDR1 is SGDLS and CDR2 is YYNGEE. The CDR3 DNA follows: TGTGCCAGCAGCTGGGAGGGAGGGAACACCGGGGAGCTGTTTTTT. It specifies CASSWEGGNTGELFF.

Written as DNA, the CDR3 is TGTGCCAGCAGTCCAGTCTCGGAGCGTCAGCCCCAGCATTTT. Translation gives CASSPVSERQPQHF. The chain couples TRBV28 to TRBJ1-5; D ambiguous. The CDR3 loop spans 14 amino acids. Trimming cost V 5 bases and J 6 bases, with 14 bases left between them. The germline V gene has CDR1 MDHEN and CDR2 SYDVKM.

The chain links TRBV7-6 to TRBJ2-3; perhaps TRBD1 as D (5 bases). V was trimmed by 0 bases and J by 0 bases, leaving 10 bases between them. Germline loops: CDR1 SGHVS, CDR2 FNYEAQ. The CDR3 has 16 amino acids. The CDR3 is CASSLARARSTDTQYF. The CDR3, as DNA: TGTGCCAGCAGCTTAGCCAGGGCTAGGAGCACAGATACGCAGTATTTT.

CDR3 protein: CASRAFWDSANEKLFF. In DNA, the CDR3 is TGCGCCAGCAGAGCGTTTTGGGACAGCGCTAATGAAAAACTGTTTTTT. V gene TRBV4-1 combines with J gene TRBJ1-4; 7 nucleotides match TRBD1. This CDR3 contains 16 residues. Germline loops: CDR1 MGHRA, CDR2 YSYEKL. The trim removed 6 bases at V and 3 bases at J, leaving 10 bases unmatched.

This clone was counted a few times. The rearrangement links TRBV5-1 to TRBJ2-1; D unclear. Trimming cost V 0 bases and J 4 bases, with 8 bases left between them. Looked up from germline, CDR1 is SGHRS and CDR2 is YFSETQ. The CDR3 has 14 residues. The CDR3 protein is CASSLVGVYNEQFF. In DNA, the CDR3 is TGCGCCAGCAGCTTGGTTGGAGTTTACAATGAGCAGTTCTTC.